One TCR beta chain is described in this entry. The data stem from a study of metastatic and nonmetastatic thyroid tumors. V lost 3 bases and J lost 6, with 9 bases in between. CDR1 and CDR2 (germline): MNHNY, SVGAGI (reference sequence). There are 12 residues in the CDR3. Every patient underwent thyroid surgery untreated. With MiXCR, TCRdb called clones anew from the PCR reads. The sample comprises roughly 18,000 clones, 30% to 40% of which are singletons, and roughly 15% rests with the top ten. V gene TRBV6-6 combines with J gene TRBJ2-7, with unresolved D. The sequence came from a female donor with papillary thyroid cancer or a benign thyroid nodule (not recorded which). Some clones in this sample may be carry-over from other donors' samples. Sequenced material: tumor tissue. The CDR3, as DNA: TGTGCCAGCAGTTATTCCCCGACCGAGCAGTACTTC. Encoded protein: CASSYSPTEQYF.